This entry features one TCR beta chain sequence. The antigen is unknown. After removal of 1 base from V and 2 bases from J, the junction contained 9 bases not matched to a gene. In germline, CDR1 is LGHNA, CDR2 YSLEER. The length of the CDR3 is 17 residues. 60 Vbeta and 13 Jbeta primers were used in PCR. TCRdb keeps only in-frame clones here, not all; method: immunoSEQ multiplex PCR. The sample comprises roughly 180,000 clones, about 75% of which are singletons, and about 8% rests with the top ten. This sample is drawn from a study of cytomegalovirus exposure and HLA in healthy donors. Study-level points and caveats: The study flagged about 160 TCR beta chains as cytomegalovirus-associated. Most of the TCR beta V segments (in an earlier analysis) were productive either about 87% or about 30% of the time. The records held CMV serostatus as the only immune exposure information.

As for the donors, each was a healthy bone marrow donor. This clonotype was sampled from a woman in her 40s in good health and CMV-seropositive. The sample consisted of PBMCs. The chain uses TRBV4-3 and TRBJ2-7, with TRBD1 identical over 9 bases. This CDR3 is CASSQGRGRTGAYEQYF. The DNA of the CDR3 is TGCGCCAGCAGCCAAGGTCGGGGAAGGACAGGGGCCTACGAGCAGTACTTC.